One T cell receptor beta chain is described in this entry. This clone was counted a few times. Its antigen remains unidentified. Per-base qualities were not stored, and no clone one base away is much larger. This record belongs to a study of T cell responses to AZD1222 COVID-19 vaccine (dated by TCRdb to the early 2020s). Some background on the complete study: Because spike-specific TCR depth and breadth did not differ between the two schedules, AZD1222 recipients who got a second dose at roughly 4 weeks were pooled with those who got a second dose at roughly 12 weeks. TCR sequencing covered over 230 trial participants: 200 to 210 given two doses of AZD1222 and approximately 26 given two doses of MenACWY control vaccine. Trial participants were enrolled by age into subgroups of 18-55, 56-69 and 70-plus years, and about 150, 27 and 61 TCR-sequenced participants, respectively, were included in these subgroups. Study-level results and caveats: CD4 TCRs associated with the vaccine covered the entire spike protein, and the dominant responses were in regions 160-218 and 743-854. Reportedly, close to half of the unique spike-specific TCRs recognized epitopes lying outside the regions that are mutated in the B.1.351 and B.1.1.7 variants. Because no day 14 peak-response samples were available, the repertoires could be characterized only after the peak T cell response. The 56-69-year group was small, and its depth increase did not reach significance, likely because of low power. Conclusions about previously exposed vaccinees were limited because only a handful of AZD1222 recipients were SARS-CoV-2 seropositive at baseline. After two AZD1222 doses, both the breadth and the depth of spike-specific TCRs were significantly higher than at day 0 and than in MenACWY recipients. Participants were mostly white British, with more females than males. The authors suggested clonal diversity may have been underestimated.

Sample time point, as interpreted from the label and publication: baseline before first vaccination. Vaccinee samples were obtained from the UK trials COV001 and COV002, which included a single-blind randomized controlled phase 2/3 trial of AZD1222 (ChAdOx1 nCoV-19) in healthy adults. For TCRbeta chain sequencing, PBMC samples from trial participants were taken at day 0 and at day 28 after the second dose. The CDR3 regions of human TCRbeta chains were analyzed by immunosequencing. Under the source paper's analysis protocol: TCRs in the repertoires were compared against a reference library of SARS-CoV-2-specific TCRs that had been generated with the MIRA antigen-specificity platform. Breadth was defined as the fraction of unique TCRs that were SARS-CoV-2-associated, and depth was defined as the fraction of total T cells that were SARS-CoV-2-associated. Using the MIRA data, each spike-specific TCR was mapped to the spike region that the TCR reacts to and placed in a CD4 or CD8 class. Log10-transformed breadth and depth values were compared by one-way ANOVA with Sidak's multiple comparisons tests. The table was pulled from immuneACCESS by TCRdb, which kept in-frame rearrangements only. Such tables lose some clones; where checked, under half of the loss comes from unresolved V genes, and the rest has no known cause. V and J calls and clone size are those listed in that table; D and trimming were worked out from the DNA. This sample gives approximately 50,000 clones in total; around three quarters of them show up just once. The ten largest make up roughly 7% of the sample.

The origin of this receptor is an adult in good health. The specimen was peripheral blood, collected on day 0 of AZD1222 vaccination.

The DNA reads as follows: TGTGCCAGTACCCCCGGGACATACTCTAACTATGGCTACACCTTC. This codes for CASTPGTYSNYGYTF. The V and J genes are TRBV19 and TRBJ1-2; the D gene is possibly TRBD1, with 6 bases matching. V loses 7 bases, J loses 0 bases, and the germline ends lie 15 bases apart. The germline V gene (reference sequence) supplies CDR1 LNHDA and CDR2 SQIVND. Taken from cysteine to phenylalanine, the CDR3 has 15 residues. Only the CDR3 DNA is retained, 45 bases long and in frame from the first base.